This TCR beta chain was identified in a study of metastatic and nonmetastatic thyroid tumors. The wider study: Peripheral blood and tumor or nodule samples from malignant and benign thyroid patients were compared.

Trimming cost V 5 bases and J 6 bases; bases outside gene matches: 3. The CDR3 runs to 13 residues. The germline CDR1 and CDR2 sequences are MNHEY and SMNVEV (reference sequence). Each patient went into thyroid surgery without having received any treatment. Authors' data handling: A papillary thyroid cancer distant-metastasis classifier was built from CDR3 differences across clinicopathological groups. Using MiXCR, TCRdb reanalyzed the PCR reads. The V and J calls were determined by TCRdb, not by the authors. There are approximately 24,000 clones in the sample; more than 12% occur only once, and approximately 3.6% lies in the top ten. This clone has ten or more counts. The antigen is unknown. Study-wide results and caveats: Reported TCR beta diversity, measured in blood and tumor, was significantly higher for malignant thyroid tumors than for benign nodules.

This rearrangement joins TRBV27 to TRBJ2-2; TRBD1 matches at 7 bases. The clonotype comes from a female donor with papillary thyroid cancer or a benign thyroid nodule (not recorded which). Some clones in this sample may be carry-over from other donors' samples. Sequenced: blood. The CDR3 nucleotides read TGTGCCAGCAGTCCAGGGACAGCCGGGGAGCTGTTTTTT. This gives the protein CASSPGTAGELFF.